This entry lists 25 T cell receptor beta chains sequenced from one sample in a study of regulatory T cells in long-lasting Graves disease. The TCR beta library used iRepertoire HTBI primers with Arm-PCR amplification of CDR3. TCRdb fed the multiplex PCR reads into MiXCR, producing one record per CDR3 protein. The sample yields approximately 480,000 distinct CDR3 sequences, 15% to 20% seen once. Sample time point: newly diagnosed GD, antithyroid drugs for less than 3 months. PBMCs were the source of the RNA used for TCR sequencing. The same specimen was also included in a second study, on T cells in Graves' hyperthyroidism and ophthalmopathy.

This material consisted of peripheral blood mononuclear cells (PBMCs), taken at new diagnosis, from a patient treated with antithyroid drugs. Every receptor here comes from a man in his forties with Graves disease.

There are a few counts of this clonotype. V and J are TRBV7-9 and TRBJ1-2; D is unclear. Germline assignment: CDR1 SEHNR and CDR2 FQNEAQ (reference sequence). This CDR3 has 13 residues. V was trimmed by 1 base and J by 6 bases, leaving 9 bases between them. CDR3 in DNA: TGTGCCAGCAGCTTAGGGTATACGGATGGCTACACCTTC. Its translation: CASSLGYTDGYTF.

Turning to this clonotype: A much larger clone differs by one base, so this may be a read error. This chain uses TRBV6-2 or TRBV6-3 with TRBJ2-1; D unclear. Germline-derived CDR1 and CDR2 are MNHEY and SVGEGT. The CDR3 length is 17 residues. V was cut by 8 bases and J by 0 bases, with 20 bases left in between. CDR3 amino acids: CASGEVARISSYNEQFF. For the CDR3, the DNA is TGTGCCAGCGGTGAAGTGGCGCGGATCAGCTCCTACAATGAGCAGTTCTTC.

This clonotype was counted at least ten times. The J gene is TRBJ2-3, the V gene TRBV28; TRBD2 aligns across 11 bases. The J segment lost 2 bases and the V segment lost 5 bases, leaving 3 bases of the junction unmatched. The CDR3 covers 15 residues. Germline V lookup: CDR1 MDHEN, CDR2 SYDVKM. Written as DNA, the CDR3 is TGTGCCAGCAGTCGACTAGCGGGGCCCACAGATACGCAGTATTTT. Residues: CASSRLAGPTDTQYF. Together with reference TRBV28 and TRBJ2-3, the CDR3 gives the full variable domain: DVKVTQSSRYLVKRTGEKVFLECVQDMDHENMFWYRQDPGLGLRLIYFSYDVKMKEKGDIPEGYSVSREKKERFSLILESASTNQTSMYLCASSRLAGPTDTQYFGPGTRLTVL.

V and J are TRBV18 and TRBJ1-1; D may be TRBD1 (6 bases). The V end was cut by 2 bases, the J end by 2 bases, with 21 bases between. The CDR3 loop spans 18 amino acids. The V gene's germline CDR1 is KGHSH and CDR2 LQKENI. The CDR3, as DNA: TGTGCCAGCTCACCAAGGGACACCGTTCAAAGGCGCAACACTGAAGCTTTCTTT. This sequence encodes CASSPRDTVQRRNTEAFF.

This clonotype is a singleton in its sample. This chain links TRBV19 with TRBJ1-2; 7 nucleotides line up with TRBD1. Germline V CDR1 and CDR2: LNHDA, SQIVND (reference sequence). The CDR3 loop spans 14 amino acids. Trimming removed 3 bases from V and 5 bases from J; junction bases left unmatched: 6. CDR3 in DNA: TGTGCCAGTAGTATTGGCCAGGGGGAATATGGCTACACCTTC. Protein: CASSIGQGEYGYTF.

This clonotype was counted between two and nine times. CDR3 coding DNA: TGTGCCACCAGTCACGGAGAGACCCAGTACTTC. Its protein is CATSHGETQYF. This sequence joins TRBV24-1 and TRBJ2-5; D ambiguous. Trimming stripped 6 bases from V and 4 bases from J, with 5 bases between. There are 11 residues in the CDR3. In germline, CDR1 is KGHDR, CDR2 SFDVKD.

V gene TRBV12-3 or TRBV12-4 combines with J gene TRBJ1-5; 7 positions match TRBD1. This CDR3 region has 15 residues. J lost 5 bases, V lost 5 bases, and 9 bases had no gene match. The CDR3 loop is CASSPSGTADQPQHF. CDR3 nucleotides: TGTGCCAGCAGTCCCAGCGGGACAGCCGATCAGCCCCAGCATTTT.

This clonotype has a count of ten or more. The chain joins TRBV28 to TRBJ1-1; D gene uncertain. The germline V and J ends were trimmed by 8 bases and 0 bases, with 13 bases remaining between them. CDR1 and CDR2 (germline): MDHEN, SYDVKM. The CDR3 has 14 residues. The CDR3 reads CASGRGGMNTEAFF. CDR3 DNA: TGTGCCAGCGGCCGCGGAGGAATGAACACTGAAGCTTTCTTT.

This chain connects TRBV10-3 to TRBJ2-7, with 7 bases fitting TRBD2. Per the germline V gene, CDR1 is ENHRY and CDR2 is SYGVKD. The CDR3 runs to 13 residues. After removal of 4 bases from V and 0 bases from J, the junction contained 0 bases not matched to a gene. In nucleotides, the CDR3 is TGTGCCATCAGTGCTAGCGGCTCCTACGAGCAGTACTTC. Protein product: CAISASGSYEQYF.

This clonotype was detected only a few times. J is TRBJ1-2 and V is TRBV29-1; TRBD1 matches at 9 bases. There are 15 residues in the CDR3. In germline, CDR1 is SQVTM, CDR2 ANQGSEA. V gave up 4 bases and J gave up 2 bases; unmatched junction bases: 8. CDR3 bases: TGCAGCGTTGCCGGGACAGGGAGAAACAACTATGGCTACACCTTC. This translates into CSVAGTGRNNYGYTF.

This clonotype was seen ten or more times. This chain joins TRBV27 and TRBJ2-1; no clear D. V was pared by 2 bases and J by 8 bases, with 13 bases between. Germline V gene sequence: CDR1 MNHEY, CDR2 SMNVEV (reference sequence). This CDR3 has 14 amino acids. CDR3 loop: CASSLRDMGDEQFF. The CDR3 DNA follows: TGTGCCAGCAGTTTAAGAGACATGGGCGATGAGCAGTTCTTC.

The table lists this clonotype with a few counts. DNA of the CDR3: TGCGCCAGCAGCATGGGACAGTTGGGCGGGGAGCTGTTTTTT. Translating it yields CASSMGQLGGELFF. This rearrangement joins TRBV5-1 to TRBJ2-2; 7 bases line up with TRBD1. The CDR3 has 14 amino acids. V lost 4 bases, J lost 7 bases, and 7 bases stayed unmatched. Germline V gene sequence: CDR1 SGHRS, CDR2 YFSETQ. The variable domain in full, with the rest retrieved from reference TRBV5-1 and TRBJ2-2, is KAGVTQTPRYLIKTRGQQVTLSCSPISGHRSVSWYQQTPGQGLQFLFEYFSETQRNKGNFPGRFSGRQFSNSRSEMNVSTLELGDSALYLCASSMGQLGGELFFGEGSRLTVL.

The chain uses TRBV5-5 and TRBJ2-7; 8 bases agree with TRBD1. The CDR3 extends over 14 amino acids. The germline CDR1 and CDR2 sequences are SGHKS and YYEKEE (reference sequence). The junction had 5 bases not matched to a gene; V was cut back by 4 bases and J by 2 bases. The CDR3 nucleotides read TGTGCCAGCAGCAGGACAGGGATACCCTACGAGCAGTACTTC. This codes for CASSRTGIPYEQYF.

This clonotype has just a few counts. The J gene is TRBJ2-1, the V gene TRBV18; 9 positions match TRBD2. The V gene's germline CDR1 is KGHSH and CDR2 LQKENI. Trimming at V came to 2 bases and at J to 6 bases, leaving 5 bases not matched to a gene. This CDR3 comprises 15 residues. This CDR3 is CASSPGTSRANEQFF. Written as DNA, the CDR3 is TGTGCCAGCTCACCAGGGACTAGCAGAGCCAATGAGCAGTTCTTC.

This clonotype was counted a few times. This chain connects TRBV24-1 to TRBJ2-7, with D unresolved. The ends were cut back, 0 bases at V and 5 bases at J, with 4 bases in the middle. The CDR3 spans 12 residues. CDR1 and CDR2 (germline): KGHDR, SFDVKD. The chain's CDR3 is CATSDLGDEQYF. The CDR3 DNA reads TGTGCCACCAGTGATTTGGGGGACGAGCAGTACTTC.

The gene calls are TRBV29-1 and TRBJ1-2, with 8 bases lining up with TRBD1. This CDR3 is 13 amino acids long. The germline gives CDR1 SQVTM, CDR2 ANQGSEA. The trim removed 3 bases at V and 6 bases at J, leaving 6 bases unmatched. The CDR3 loop reads CSVERTGNDGYTF. The DNA of the CDR3 is TGCAGCGTTGAGAGGACAGGGAACGATGGCTACACCTTC. Filled out from reference TRBV29-1 and TRBJ1-2, the complete variable domain reads SAVISQKPSRDICQRGTSLTIQCQVDSQVTMMFWYRQQPGQSLTLIATANQGSEATYESGFVIDKFPISRPNLTFSTLTVSNMSPEDSSIYLCSVERTGNDGYTFGSGTRLTVV.

This sequence joins TRBV20-1 and TRBJ1-2; 9 nucleotides match TRBD1. The germline V gene has CDR1 DFQATT and CDR2 SNEGSKA (reference sequence). The ends lost 2 bases at V and 7 bases at J; junction bases unmatched: 8. The CDR3 has 14 amino acids. The CDR3 bases are TGCAGTGCTAGATCAGGACAGGGGAGGAGTGGCTACACCTTC. As protein: CSARSGQGRSGYTF.

On this clonotype itself: Since a much larger clone is just one base distant, this may be a read error. Since the CDR3 does not end with the conserved phenylalanine or tryptophan, this likely comes from a read error. The CDR3 region is CASSSNRVGAPYEQYL. CDR3 nucleotide sequence: TGTGCCAGCAGCAGCAACAGGGTCGGGGCCCCCTACGAGCAGTACCTC. V gene TRBV7-9 combines with J gene TRBJ2-7, with D possibly being TRBD1 (6 bases). The germline V and J ends were trimmed by 5 bases and 2 bases, with 19 bases remaining between them. This CDR3 is built from 16 residues. Per germline, CDR1 SEHNR and CDR2 FQNEAQ (reference sequence).

There are a few counts of this clonotype. The rearrangement uses TRBV20-1 and TRBJ2-7; possible D gene TRBD2, 5 bases. The V end was cut by 0 bases, the J end by 1 base, with 10 bases between. CDR3 length equals 14 residues. The germline V gene encodes CDR1 DFQATT and CDR2 SNEGSKA (reference sequence). CDR3 bases: TGCAGTGCTAGAGAGTCCCAGCGGTCCTACGAGCAGTACTTC. It is translated as CSARESQRSYEQYF.

This clonotype was observed many times. The chain carries TRBV28 and TRBJ2-5; possible D gene TRBD2, 6 bases. V shed 7 bases and J shed 5 bases, with 17 bases lying between them. The CDR3 is 14 residues long. Germline CDR1 MDHEN, CDR2 SYDVKM. The CDR3 DNA is TGTGCCAGCACCCCAGTTGTAGGGAGGGAGACCCAGTACTTC. Its translation: CASTPVVGRETQYF. The full variable domain, completed using reference TRBV28 and TRBJ2-5, is DVKVTQSSRYLVKRTGEKVFLECVQDMDHENMFWYRQDPGLGLRLIYFSYDVKMKEKGDIPEGYSVSREKKERFSLILESASTNQTSMYLCASTPVVGRETQYFGPGTRLLVL.

This clonotype has at least ten counts. DNA of the CDR3: TGCAGTGCCCGGACTAGCGTAAACACCGGGGAGCTGTTTTTT. Translated: CSARTSVNTGELFF. This chain connects TRBV20-1 to TRBJ2-2; 9 nucleotides line up with TRBD2. Germline assignment: CDR1 DFQATT and CDR2 SNEGSKA (reference sequence). With 6 bases clipped from V and 2 bases from J, the junction kept 4 bases outside the gene matches. This CDR3 is built from 14 residues.

This chain connects TRBV20-1 to TRBJ2-7, with 8 bases aligning to TRBD2. Germline V gene data show CDR1 as DFQATT and CDR2 as SNEGSKA (reference sequence). This CDR3 contains 14 residues. V shed 3 bases, J shed 4 bases, and the junction held 8 bases outside the gene matches. The chain's CDR3 is CSARTSAKVYEQYF. The CDR3 DNA is TGCAGTGCTAGGACTAGCGCCAAAGTATACGAGCAGTACTTC.

The chain uses TRBV7-9 and TRBJ2-1, with 7 nucleotides matching TRBD2. The germline V gene encodes CDR1 SEHNR and CDR2 FQNEAQ (reference sequence). The trim removed 4 bases at V and 8 bases at J, leaving 5 bases unmatched. This CDR3 is built from 13 residues. CDR3 sequence reads: CASSSGLVDEQFF. In DNA form, the CDR3 reads TGTGCCAGCAGCTCAGGACTAGTCGATGAGCAGTTCTTC. Full variable domain (remainder filled in from reference TRBV7-9 and TRBJ2-1): DTGVSQNPRHKITKRGQNVTFRCDPISEHNRLYWYRQTLGQGPEFLTYFQNEAQLEKSRLLSDRFSAERPKGSFSTLEIQRTEQGDSAMYLCASSSGLVDEQFFGPGTRLTVL.

The sample holds many counts of this clonotype. DNA of the CDR3: TGCAGCGTTGGGACAGAAAAGTCCTACAATGAGCAGTTCTTC. This sequence encodes CSVGTEKSYNEQFF. This chain joins TRBV29-1 and TRBJ2-1; the D gene is possibly TRBD1 (6 bases). This CDR3 region has 14 residues. Germline CDR1 SQVTM, CDR2 ANQGSEA. V lost 4 bases and J 1 base, leaving 11 bases between the germline ends.

This clonotype was found a few times. This chain uses TRBV20-1 with TRBJ1-4; 12 bases are a match to TRBD1. CDR3 length: 15 amino acids. Trimming cost V 4 bases and J 8 bases; bases outside gene matches: 8. Germline assignment: CDR1 DFQATT and CDR2 SNEGSKA (reference sequence). In DNA, the CDR3 is TGCAGTGCTAAATCACCGGGACAGGGGGCAGAAAAACTGTTTTTT. Protein: CSAKSPGQGAEKLFF.